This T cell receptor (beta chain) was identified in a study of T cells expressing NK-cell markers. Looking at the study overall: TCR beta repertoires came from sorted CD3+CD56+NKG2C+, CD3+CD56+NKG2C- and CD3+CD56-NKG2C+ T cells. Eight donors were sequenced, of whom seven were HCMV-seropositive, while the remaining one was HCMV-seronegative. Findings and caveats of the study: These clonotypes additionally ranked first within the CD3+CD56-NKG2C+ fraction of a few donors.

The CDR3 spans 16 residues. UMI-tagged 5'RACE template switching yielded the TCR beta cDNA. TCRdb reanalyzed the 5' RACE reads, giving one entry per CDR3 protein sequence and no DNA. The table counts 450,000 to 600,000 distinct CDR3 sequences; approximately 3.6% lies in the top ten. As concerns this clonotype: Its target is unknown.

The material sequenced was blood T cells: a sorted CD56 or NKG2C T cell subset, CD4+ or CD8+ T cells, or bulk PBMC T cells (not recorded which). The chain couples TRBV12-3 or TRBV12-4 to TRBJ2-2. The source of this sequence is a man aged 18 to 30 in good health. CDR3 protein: CASSPTGTTNTGELFF.